Listed below are T cell receptor beta chains from one sample, sequenced in a study of CD8+CD57+ T cells in acquired aplastic anemia. TCRdb called the reads again in MiXCR, with one record for every CDR3 protein. The sample includes more than 250,000 distinct CDR3 sequences, approximately 80% of them seen just once. Sequencing input: sorted CD4+, CD8+, or CD8+CD57+ T cells (not recorded which) from PBMCs. All receptors come from a human donor with aplastic anemia. Each CDR3 is given with its conserved first and last residue. D genes are given only for firm matches. A clone size is listed for some rows: how often the clone was seen (once, few, many), or a class if it is expanded.

J gene: TRBJ2-5; clone size: NA; V gene: TRBV7-9; D gene: NA; CDR3 DNA: TGTGCCAGCAGCATACAAGGCGAGCACCGGACCCAGTACTTC; CDR3 protein: CASSIQGEHRTQYF
J gene: TRBJ2-3; clone size: many; V gene: TRBV2; D gene: NA; CDR3 DNA: TGTGCCAGCAGCGGGGATGGGGGCACAGATACGCAGTATTTT; CDR3 protein: CASSGDGGTDTQYF
J gene: TRBJ2-3; clone size: NA; V gene: TRBV9; D gene: TRBD1; CDR3 DNA: TGTGCCAGCAGCGACCGGACAGGGAACACCGGGGAGCAGTATTTT; CDR3 protein: CASSDRTGNTGEQYF
J gene: TRBJ1-1; clone size: NA; V gene: TRBV29-1; D gene: NA; CDR3 DNA: TGCAGCGTTAGCTCAGCCCAAAACACTGAAGCTTTCTTT; CDR3 protein: CSVSSAQNTEAFF
J gene: TRBJ2-2; clone size: NA; V gene: TRBV7-9; D gene: NA; CDR3 DNA: TGTGCCAGCAGCTTAGCTCAATTGACCTCCGGGACGCTGTTTTTT; CDR3 protein: CASSLAQLTSGTLFF
J gene: TRBJ1-2; clone size: NA; V gene: TRBV7-9; D gene: TRBD1; CDR3 DNA: TGTGCCAGCAGCCGGGACAGGGGATATGGCTACACCTTC; CDR3 protein: CASSRDRGYGYTF
J gene: TRBJ2-1; clone size: many; V gene: TRBV5-6; D gene: NA; CDR3 DNA: TGTGCCAGCAGCTTGGAGAGCGGAGCCTACAATGAGCAGTTCTTC; CDR3 protein: CASSLESGAYNEQFF
J gene: TRBJ1-6; clone size: few; V gene: TRBV19; D gene: NA; CDR3 DNA: TGTGCCAGTAGTATACGGGACACCAATTCACCCCTCCACTTT; CDR3 protein: CASSIRDTNSPLHF
J gene: TRBJ2-3; clone size: NA; V gene: TRBV7-2; D gene: TRBD2; CDR3 DNA: TGTGCCAGCAGCTTAGTGGGAGGGCACGATAGGCGAGATACGCAGTATTTT; CDR3 protein: CASSLVGGHDRRDTQYF
J gene: TRBJ1-2; clone size: NA; V gene: TRBV5-6; D gene: TRBD1; CDR3 DNA: TGTGCCAGCAGCTCGCAGGGGGGGGGCTTGGACTATGGCTACACCTTC; CDR3 protein: CASSSQGGGLDYGYTF
J gene: TRBJ2-3; clone size: NA; V gene: TRBV5-8; D gene: NA; CDR3 DNA: TGTGCCAGCAGCTACTCCAACAGTCCCGATACGCAGTATTTT; CDR3 protein: CASSYSNSPDTQYF
J gene: TRBJ1-1; clone size: NA; V gene: TRBV19; D gene: NA; CDR3 DNA: TGTGCCAGTAGTAAAACTAGGGGCATGAACACTGAAGCTTTCTTC; CDR3 protein: CASSKTRGMNTEAFF
J gene: TRBJ2-1; clone size: NA; V gene: TRBV2; D gene: NA; CDR3 DNA: TGTGCCAGCAGTTTAGGGGGGAGTCACGAGCAGTTCTTC; CDR3 protein: CASSLGGSHEQFF
J gene: TRBJ2-5; clone size: NA; V gene: TRBV7-9; D gene: NA; CDR3 DNA: TGTGCCACCAGCCTAGGCAGCGAGGAACAGACCCAGTACTTC; CDR3 protein: CATSLGSEEQTQYF
J gene: TRBJ2-7; clone size: once; V gene: TRBV5-6; D gene: NA; CDR3 DNA: TGTGCCAGCAGCTTGGAGAGGGCAGGCTACGAGCAGTACTTC; CDR3 protein: CASSLERAGYEQYF
J gene: TRBJ2-5; clone size: NA; V gene: TRBV7-9; D gene: NA; CDR3 DNA: TGTGCCAGCTCACTACTAGAGACCCAGTACTTC; CDR3 protein: CASSLLETQYF
J gene: TRBJ2-1; clone size: NA; V gene: TRBV7-8; D gene: TRBD2; CDR3 DNA: TGTGCCAGCAGCTTAGCGGGAGGGCCAAGACGGGGGAATGAGCAGTTCTTC; CDR3 protein: CASSLAGGPRRGNEQFF
J gene: TRBJ2-3; clone size: NA; V gene: TRBV9; D gene: NA; CDR3 DNA: TGTGCCAGCAGCGTATACCAGAACTCCTACAATGATTTT; CDR3 protein: CASSVYQNSYNDF
J gene: TRBJ1-2; clone size: many; V gene: TRBV5-8; D gene: NA; CDR3 DNA: TGTGCCAGCAGCTTTACTAGCGACGGGCTCGTATATGGCTACACCTTC; CDR3 protein: CASSFTSDGLVYGYTF
J gene: TRBJ1-6; clone size: NA; V gene: TRBV30; D gene: TRBD1; CDR3 DNA: TGTGCCTGGGACCCGGGACAGGGTGGCTCACCCCTCCACTTT; CDR3 protein: CAWDPGQGGSPLHF
J gene: TRBJ1-6; clone size: NA; V gene: TRBV7-9; D gene: NA; CDR3 DNA: TGTGCCAGCAGCCCCGGACACGGGATGACATCAAACCTCCACTTT; CDR3 protein: CASSPGHGMTSNLHF